The next 12 T cell receptor beta chains were all read from a single sample in a study of STAT3 mutations in large granular lymphocyte leukemia. These receptors' targets are unknown. The assay was immunoSEQ multiplex PCR, and TCRdb's table has in-frame clones only and misses some. Of tens of thousands of clones listed, 88% were seen once; the top ten hold over 0.35%. Overall study results and limits: Every T-LGLL patient had at least one immunodominant TCRbeta clonotype.

Sequenced input: PBMCs. The receptors shown here come from a human donor with T large granular lymphocyte leukemia. Some clones in this sample may be carry-over from other donors' samples.

The chain joins TRBV13 to TRBJ2-7; 10 nucleotides match TRBD1. The CDR3 is 14 residues long. CDR1 PRHDT and CDR2 FYEKMQ come from the germline V gene (reference sequence). Trimming took 7 bases from V and 6 from J; bases not matched to a gene: 9. The CDR3: CASNRGTGVGEQYF. Here the CDR3 DNA reads TGTGCCAGCAACCGGGGGACAGGGGTCGGCGAGCAGTACTTC.

This chain joins TRBV5-1 and TRBJ2-1; D is uncertain. The CDR3 is 12 amino acids. V was cut by 2 bases and J by 15 bases, with 15 bases left in between. Germline loops: CDR1 SGHRS, CDR2 YFSETQ. In DNA form, the CDR3 reads TGCGCCAGCAGCTTAATTGAAGGGCGGTGGTTCTTC. Its protein is CASSLIEGRWFF.

Only a few counts were recorded for this clone. V usage is TRBV19 and J usage is TRBJ1-5; D not certain. This CDR3 is built from 15 residues. The V end lost 6 bases, the J end lost 1 base, and 13 bases lay between the germline ends. Germline lookup yields CDR1 LNHDA and CDR2 SQIVND (reference sequence). The CDR3 sequence: CASRSLLGSNQPQHF. The CDR3, as DNA: TGTGCCAGTAGGTCGTTGTTGGGGAGCAATCAGCCCCAGCATTTT.

The chain recombines TRBV7-9 with TRBJ1-1, with D perhaps TRBD1 (6 bases). The CDR3 covers 14 residues. V lost 2 bases to trimming and J lost 5 bases, with 12 bases between them. Germline CDR1 and CDR2: SEHNR and FQNEAQ (reference sequence). The CDR3 reads CASSLSGGRTEAFF. The CDR3 DNA follows: TGTGCCAGCAGCTTAAGCGGGGGCCGGACTGAAGCTTTCTTT.

This chain links TRBV19 with TRBJ2-3; 9 positions agree with TRBD2. CDR3 length equals 15 residues. CDR1 LNHDA and CDR2 SQIVND come from the germline V gene (reference sequence). Unmatched junction bases numbered 6, after V lost 3 bases and J lost 5 bases. Here the CDR3 reads CASSIQGGGGDTQYF. CDR3 in DNA: TGTGCCAGTAGTATCCAGGGCGGGGGGGGAGATACGCAGTATTTT.

The chain uses TRBV4-3 and TRBJ2-2; no definite D call. Germline CDR1 and CDR2: LGHNA and YSLEER. With 4 bases removed from V and 1 base from J, the gap between germline ends came to 7 bases. CDR3 length equals 14 residues. The CDR3 loop is CASSRTVNTGELFF. The CDR3 region has the DNA TGCGCCAGCAGCCGCACCGTGAACACCGGGGAGCTGTTTTTT.

The J gene is TRBJ1-5, the V gene TRBV7-9, with D uncertain. This CDR3 spans 12 amino acids. Per the germline V gene, CDR1 is SEHNR and CDR2 is FQNEAQ (reference sequence). The V end lost 1 base, the J end lost 6 bases, and 4 bases lay between the germline ends. The CDR3 spells CASSLDRQPQHF. In nucleotides, the CDR3 is TGTGCCAGCAGCTTAGATCGTCAGCCCCAGCATTTT.

CDR3 sequence: CAWQTGQETQYF. DNA for the CDR3: TGTGCCTGGCAGACAGGACAAGAGACCCAGTACTTC. The chain employs TRBV30 and TRBJ2-5, with D maybe TRBD1 (6 bases). Trimming cost V 5 bases and J 2 bases, with 9 bases left between them. The CDR3 has 12 amino acids. CDR1 and CDR2 (germline): GTSNPN, SVGIG (reference sequence).

This chain joins TRBV18 and TRBJ2-2; D not certain. The germline V and J ends were trimmed by 3 bases and 0 bases, with 11 bases remaining between them. The germline gives CDR1 KGHSH, CDR2 LQKENI. This CDR3 has 16 amino acids. The CDR3 DNA reads as TGTGCCAGCTCACCTCGAGGTTCTGCGAACACCGGGGAGCTGTTTTTT. Residues: CASSPRGSANTGELFF.

The chain employs TRBV11-2 and TRBJ1-6; D is uncertain. The CDR3 covers 14 residues. CDR1 and CDR2 (germline): SGHAT, FQNNGV. The V end lost 3 bases, the J end lost 7 bases, and 10 bases lay between the germline ends. The CDR3: CASSFGGSNSPLHF. The DNA of the CDR3 is TGTGCCAGCAGCTTCGGAGGCAGCAATTCACCCCTCCACTTT.

The chain recombines TRBV14 with TRBJ1-5; D is unclear. Trimming took off 1 base at V and 9 bases at J, with 7 bases between the two ends. The CDR3 has 12 residues. Germline-derived CDR1 and CDR2 are SGHDN and FVKESK. CDR3 sequence (DNA): TGTGCCAGCAGCCAAGGCCTCGGGCCCCAGCATTTT. Translation gives CASSQGLGPQHF.

The rearrangement uses TRBV7-9 and TRBJ1-4; tentative D call: TRBD1 (5 bases). V was pared by 5 bases and J by 8 bases, with 9 bases between. The germline V gene has CDR1 SEHNR and CDR2 FQNEAQ (reference sequence). CDR3 size: 12 residues. In DNA form, the CDR3 reads TGTGCCAGCAGCCCTCGGGGGGAAAAACTGTTTTTT. This translates into CASSPRGEKLFF.